The 31 T cell receptor beta chains below were found in one sample sequenced in a study of T cell repertoires in cytomegalovirus infection. TCRdb re-analysed the reads in MiXCR, keeping a single row per CDR3 protein. The sample includes 680,000 or so distinct CDR3 sequences, less than 40% of them seen just once. The sample comprised PBMCs. The receptors stem from a human donor in good health (CMV status not recorded). Some clones in this sample may be carry-over from other donors' samples.

This clonotype turned up a few times. CDR3 protein: CASTSRAVSGANVLTF. DNA for the CDR3: TGTGCCAGCACCTCCAGGGCTGTCTCTGGGGCCAACGTCCTGACTTTC. The chain carries TRBV12-3 or TRBV12-4 and TRBJ2-6; tentatively, D is TRBD1 (5 bases). Between the trimmed V and J ends, which lost 7 bases and 0 bases, there was a span of 13 bases. The length of the CDR3 is 16 residues.

CDR3 nucleotide sequence: TGTGCCAGCAGTCCATCAGAGACCGGGGAGCTGTTTTTT. Translation: CASSPSETGELFF. This chain links TRBV6-6 with TRBJ2-2; D not certain. From germline, CDR1 is MNHNY and CDR2 SVGAGI (reference sequence). The CDR3 is 13 amino acids. V lost 5 bases to trimming and J lost 5 bases, with 9 bases between them.

This clonotype was counted between two and nine times. The V and J genes are TRBV2 and TRBJ2-5; 11 nucleotides agree with TRBD2. The germline CDR1 and CDR2 sequences are SNHLY and FYNNEI. After removal of 6 bases from V and 3 bases from J, the junction contained 3 bases not matched to a gene. The CDR3 sequence is 14 residues long. CDR3: CASRAGLAEETQYF. The CDR3 DNA is TGTGCCAGCAGGGCGGGACTAGCGGAAGAGACCCAGTACTTC.

The chain couples TRBV11-2 to TRBJ1-6, with D hard to call. V was cut by 5 bases and J by 14 bases, with 13 bases left in between. There are 12 residues in the CDR3. The germline V gene encodes CDR1 SGHAT and CDR2 FQNNGV. The DNA of the CDR3 is TGTGCCAGCAGCGAACGACAAGTCACCCTCCACTTT. Its protein is CASSERQVTLHF.

This clonotype showed up many times. The chain has TRBV7-2 and TRBJ1-5; a possible D gene is TRBD1 (6 bases). The CDR3 runs 15 residues. Trimming removed 1 base from V and 5 bases from J, with 12 bases in between. CDR1 is SGHTA and CDR2 is FQGNSA in the germline V gene. CDR3 bases: TGTGCCAGCAGCTTAGTGGCGGGGGCGGATCAGCCCCAGCATTTT. This sequence encodes CASSLVAGADQPQHF.

The chain recombines TRBV20-1 with TRBJ1-1, with TRBD1 matching over 7 bases. J lost 0 bases, V lost 3 bases, and 7 bases had no gene match. CDR1 and CDR2 from the germline V gene are DFQATT and SNEGSKA (reference sequence). This CDR3 is built from 15 residues. CDR3 coding DNA: TGCAGTGCTAGGTCGACAGGGCAAATGAACACTGAAGCTTTCTTT. Translating it yields CSARSTGQMNTEAFF.

This chain connects TRBV6-2 or TRBV6-3 to TRBJ1-5, with 7 bases that match TRBD1. J was trimmed by 3 bases and V by 6 bases; bases with no gene match: 8. This CDR3 is built from 15 residues. Germline CDR1 is MNHEY and CDR2 is SVGEGT. CDR3 nucleotide sequence: TGTGCCAGCAGCGCCGGGACAGTAAACAATCAGCCCCAGCATTTT. This codes for CASSAGTVNNQPQHF.

This clonotype was counted ten times or more. This chain connects TRBV12-3 or TRBV12-4 to TRBJ2-6; D not resolved. The CDR3 runs to 15 residues. Trimming shortened V by 5 bases and J by 3 bases, and 11 bases separated the two germline ends. CDR3 protein: CASSPGTLGANVLTF. The CDR3 DNA is TGTGCCAGCAGTCCGGGTACGCTTGGGGCCAACGTCCTGACTTTC.

V and J are TRBV20-1 and TRBJ1-2, with unresolved D. The V and J ends lost 6 bases and 0 bases respectively, with 8 bases between them. From germline, CDR1 is DFQATT and CDR2 SNEGSKA (reference sequence). The CDR3 runs to 12 residues. CDR3: CSANLPNYGYTF. The CDR3 DNA reads as TGCAGTGCAAACTTGCCTAACTATGGCTACACCTTC.

The V call is TRBV11-3, the J call TRBJ2-1; 10 bases map to TRBD2. The CDR3 runs to 16 residues. With 0 bases clipped from V and 6 bases from J, the junction kept 5 bases outside the gene matches. Germline V gene sequence: CDR1 SGHNT, CDR2 YENEEA. The chain's CDR3 is CASSLEGAGGLNEQFF. Written as DNA, the CDR3 is TGTGCCAGCAGCTTAGAGGGAGCGGGAGGGCTCAATGAGCAGTTCTTC.

The chain links TRBV6-5 to TRBJ2-7; TRBD2 matches at 12 bases. Germline CDR1 MNHEY, CDR2 SVGAGI. This CDR3 comprises 15 residues. J lost 4 bases, V lost 7 bases, and 8 bases had no gene match. CDR3 in amino acids: CASKEMTSGSYEQYF. The CDR3 DNA is TGTGCCAGCAAAGAAATGACTAGCGGGAGTTACGAGCAGTACTTC.

J is TRBJ2-7 and V is TRBV19; D might be TRBD1 or TRBD2, each matching 5 bases. CDR1 is LNHDA, CDR2 SQIVND, per germline (reference sequence). This CDR3 is built from 17 residues. Trimming stripped 5 bases from V and 0 bases from J, with 20 bases between. The CDR3 DNA reads TGTGCCAGTAGTTCAGCTGGGACGTTGTTGGGCTCCTACGAGCAGTACTTC. Its translation: CASSSAGTLLGSYEQYF.

There are many counts of this clonotype. The chain has TRBV28 and TRBJ2-3; the match to TRBD2 covers 9 bases. This CDR3 contains 14 residues. With V trimmed by 7 bases and J by 2 bases, 4 bases remained unmatched. The germline V gene encodes CDR1 MDHEN and CDR2 SYDVKM. The DNA of the CDR3 is TGTGCCAGCAAGGCGGGGGGGCCCACAGATACGCAGTATTTT. Its translation: CASKAGGPTDTQYF.

The chain uses TRBV6-1 and TRBJ2-1; 8 nucleotides line up with TRBD1. CDR1 is MNHNS, CDR2 SASEGT, per germline. The V segment lost 6 bases and the J segment 8 bases; nucleotides outside the gene matches: 12. The CDR3 covers 15 residues. The CDR3 loop is CASRTTGEHLDEQFF. The CDR3 bases are TGTGCCAGCAGGACGACAGGGGAACACCTGGATGAGCAGTTCTTC.

This clonotype was detected only a few times. V usage is TRBV7-2 and J usage is TRBJ2-1; 8 bases match TRBD2. Germline CDR1 and CDR2: SGHTA and FQGNSA. There are 16 residues in the CDR3. After removal of 5 bases from V and 4 bases from J, the junction contained 10 bases not matched to a gene. The CDR3 DNA is TGTGCCAGCAGCCCCGGAGTAGCGGGAAGATACAATGAGCAGTTCTTC. Encoded protein: CASSPGVAGRYNEQFF.

The table lists this clonotype with a count of one. This chain joins TRBV2 and TRBJ2-7, with 8 positions matching TRBD1. The CDR3 has 11 amino acids. Germline V gene lookup returns CDR1 SNHLY and CDR2 FYNNEI. The ends lost 10 bases at V and 3 bases at J; junction bases unmatched: 2. CDR3 in DNA: TGTGCCATCGGACAGGGCTACGAGCAGTACTTC. This encodes CAIGQGYEQYF.

The table lists this clonotype with a few counts. The V gene is TRBV6-6, the J gene TRBJ1-2; 8 bases fit TRBD1. Germline lookup yields CDR1 MNHNY and CDR2 SVGAGI (reference sequence). V trimming: 2 bases; J trimming: 4 bases; junction bases outside the gene matches: 6. The CDR3 is 15 amino acids. The CDR3 bases are TGTGCCAGCAGTTACGACAGGGGAGGAAGCTATGGCTACACCTTC. It translates to CASSYDRGGSYGYTF.

The CDR3 sequence: CASSRPGQGIDYGYTF. In nucleotides, the CDR3 is TGTGCCAGCAGCCGCCCGGGACAGGGTATCGACTATGGCTACACCTTC. J is TRBJ1-2 and V is TRBV6-1; 9 positions match TRBD1. The J segment lost 3 bases and the V segment lost 6 bases, leaving 11 bases of the junction unmatched. CDR1 and CDR2 (germline): MNHNS, SASEGT. This CDR3 has 16 residues.

This clonotype was seen once. This chain connects TRBV29-1 to TRBJ2-1; 11 bases are a match to TRBD2. CDR1 is SQVTM, CDR2 ANQGSEA, per germline. The V gene end was trimmed by 3 bases and the J gene end by 10 bases; junction bases not matched to a gene: 5. There are 13 residues in the CDR3. CDR3 DNA sequence: TGCAGCGTTGAGTTAGCGGGAGGGGAAGAGCAGTTCTTC. Its translation is CSVELAGGEEQFF.

This clonotype was seen only once. J is TRBJ1-5 and V is TRBV9; 8 nucleotides agree with TRBD1. With 3 bases clipped from V and 11 bases from J, the junction kept 10 bases outside the gene matches. The CDR3 is 14 residues long. CDR1 and CDR2 from the germline V gene are SGDLS and YYNGEE. CDR3 sequence (DNA): TGTGCCAGCAGCGGACGCGAATCAGGGGGCTCCCAGCATTTT. Its translation: CASSGRESGGSQHF.

The sample holds a few counts of this clonotype. The DNA of the CDR3 is TGTGCCAGCAGCCAGGGCAGGGCTAATGAAAAACTGTTTTTT. Translation: CASSQGRANEKLFF. This chain joins TRBV4-2 and TRBJ1-4; D possibly corresponds to TRBD1 (5 bases). This CDR3 spans 14 amino acids. Trimming took 3 bases from V and 3 from J, leaving 8 bases between them. Germline CDR1 LGHNA, CDR2 YNFKEQ.

J is TRBJ2-1 and V is TRBV9; D is undetermined. From germline, CDR1 is SGDLS and CDR2 YYNGEE. The CDR3 extends over 13 amino acids. V was shortened by 0 bases and J by 6 bases, with 7 bases between the two germline ends. In nucleotides, the CDR3 is TGTGCCAGCAGCGTAGGGCCGCTCAATGAGCAGTTCTTC. The encoded protein is CASSVGPLNEQFF.

J is TRBJ1-6 and V is TRBV10-3; TRBD1 aligns across 7 bases. CDR3 length: 15 residues. V lost 4 bases, J lost 9 bases, and 9 bases stayed unmatched. Germline CDR1 reads ENHRY; CDR2 reads SYGVKD. CDR3 sequence: CAISGTHRGLSPLHF. The CDR3 bases are TGTGCCATCAGTGGGACTCACAGGGGACTTTCACCCCTCCACTTT.

The V gene is TRBV10-3, the J gene TRBJ2-1; tentative D call: TRBD1 (5 bases). The CDR3 has 16 residues. Germline V CDR1 and CDR2: ENHRY, SYGVKD. Deletions cut 3 bases from V and 2 bases from J, with 14 bases between. CDR3 coding DNA: TGTGCCATCAGTGAAGCCAGGACAAGGGCCTACAATGAGCAGTTCTTC. This codes for CAISEARTRAYNEQFF.

The CDR3 DNA reads as TGTGCCAGCCGGGACCCGAGGGAGGGTGAAAAACTGTTTTTT. Its protein is CASRDPREGEKLFF. The chain joins TRBV2 to TRBJ1-4, with a possible D match to TRBD1 (5 bases). CDR1 SNHLY and CDR2 FYNNEI come from the germline V gene. V was trimmed by 8 bases and J by 7 bases, leaving 17 bases between them. The CDR3 sequence is 14 residues long.

This chain links TRBV27 with TRBJ2-3; 11 nucleotides line up with TRBD2. This CDR3 is built from 18 residues. Germline trimming cut 2 bases from V and 3 bases from J; bases unmatched to any gene: 10. Germline-derived CDR1 and CDR2 are MNHEY and SMNVEV (reference sequence). The CDR3: CASSLVPLASGRTDTQYF. Written as DNA, the CDR3 is TGTGCCAGCAGTTTAGTTCCCTTGGCTAGCGGGAGGACAGATACGCAGTATTTT.

On this clonotype: At one boundary the junction diverges from the germline segment, which might be a read error. V usage is TRBV6-5 and J usage is TRBJ1-6; possible D gene TRBD1, 5 bases. The CDR3 totals 17 residues. Germline-derived CDR1 and CDR2 are MNHEY and SVGAGI. CDR3 DNA sequence: TGTTCCAGCAGTTACTCGAGTCGAGGAGGGGCGGGATCACCCCTCCACTTT. It codes for CSSSYSSRGGAGSPLHF.

The chain recombines TRBV7-2 with TRBJ2-2; perhaps TRBD2 as D (6 bases). The CDR3 loop spans 16 amino acids. Germline loops: CDR1 SGHTA, CDR2 FQGNSA. V dropped 2 bases and J dropped 6 bases, with 16 bases sitting between them. CDR3 DNA sequence: TGTGCCAGCAGCTTAAAGCGGAGGGGTACGGCCGGGGAGCTGTTTTTT. The encoded protein is CASSLKRRGTAGELFF.

The chain has TRBV28 and TRBJ2-1, with D perhaps TRBD2 (5 bases). Per germline, CDR1 MDHEN and CDR2 SYDVKM. The CDR3 is 14 residues long. V gave up 3 bases and J gave up 9 bases, with 15 bases separating them. The CDR3 DNA sequence: TGTGCCAGCAGTTTGTCTGGGTTCGGAGGTGAGCAGTTCTTC. Its protein is CASSLSGFGGEQFF.

V is TRBV15 and J is TRBJ2-3; 9 bases line up with TRBD1. CDR1 and CDR2 (germline): LNHNV, YYDKDF (reference sequence). J lost 3 bases, V lost 6 bases, and 13 bases had no gene match. The CDR3 has 17 amino acids. In DNA form, the CDR3 reads TGTGCCACCAGTCCATCCCGAAGGACAGGGGTAACAGATACGCAGTATTTT. Encoded protein: CATSPSRRTGVTDTQYF.

The J gene is TRBJ1-2, the V gene TRBV5-1; no clear D. The CDR3 covers 15 residues. Trimming pared 0 bases from V and 7 bases from J, leaving 16 bases between. Germline V lookup: CDR1 SGHRS, CDR2 YFSETQ. This chain's CDR3 is CASSLGGLTESGYTF. The DNA of the CDR3 is TGCGCCAGCAGCTTGGGCGGATTGACGGAAAGTGGCTACACCTTC.